Presented here are 7 T cell receptor beta chains from one specimen sequenced in a study of T-cell memory formation after mild COVID-19. TCRdb re-analysed the 5' RACE reads in MiXCR, keeping a single row per CDR3 protein. The data show 540,000 or so distinct CDR3 sequences, around 21% seen once. The material sequenced was PBMCs or a T cell subset sorted from them (not recorded which). The receptor source for this set is an adult woman who had mild COVID-19 (a few samples of this study predate the infection). Cell type and time point are not known.

This clonotype was counted between two and nine times. V is TRBV4-3 and J is TRBJ2-7, with D maybe TRBD2 (7 bases). This CDR3 is built from 15 residues. Trimming removed 4 bases at V and 6 bases at J, with 19 bases between. Germline V gene lookup returns CDR1 LGHNA and CDR2 YSLEER. The CDR3 DNA sequence: TGCGCCAGCAGCCGAAGACTACTAGGGGGGGCCGAGCAGTACTTC. It specifies CASSRRLLGGAEQYF.

V usage is TRBV6-5 and J usage is TRBJ2-3; D is uncertain. Germline V gene lookup returns CDR1 MNHEY and CDR2 SVGAGI. The V end was cut by 7 bases, the J end by 3 bases, with 14 bases between. The CDR3 is 14 residues long. DNA for the CDR3: TGTGCCAGCACCCGGACCGACCGAACAGATACGCAGTATTTT. Its translation is CASTRTDRTDTQYF.

The gene calls are TRBV6-1 and TRBJ2-7, with TRBD1 matching 11 bases. Looked up from germline, CDR1 is MNHNS and CDR2 is SASEGT. J was trimmed by 4 bases and V by 6 bases; bases with no gene match: 17. The CDR3 contains 18 residues. The CDR3 bases are TGTGCCAGCAGGGGGAGAGTCAGAAGGACAGGGGGCTCGTACGAGCAGTACTTC. As protein: CASRGRVRRTGGSYEQYF.

V usage is TRBV24-1 and J usage is TRBJ2-1, with 7 bases fitting TRBD1. Germline values: CDR1 KGHDR, CDR2 SFDVKD. V lost 8 bases and J lost 0; bases outside the gene matches: 6. The CDR3 extends over 15 amino acids. In DNA form, the CDR3 reads TGTGCCACCACCGACCGGGACAGCTCCTACAATGAGCAGTTCTTC. Translation gives CATTDRDSSYNEQFF.

This clonotype was seen a handful of times. The chain employs TRBV12-3 or TRBV12-4 and TRBJ2-5; TRBD2 is a possible D gene (5 bases). CDR3 size: 16 residues. The V end lost 3 bases, the J end lost 5 bases, and 19 bases lay between the germline ends. CDR3 bases: TGTGCCAGCAGTTTTCTACCACGTGGGAGCTGGGAGACCCAGTACTTC. Amino acids: CASSFLPRGSWETQYF.

The rearrangement uses TRBV12-5 and TRBJ2-2; D ambiguous. CDR1 LGHNT and CDR2 FRNRAP come from the germline V gene. Trimming cost V 0 bases and J 6 bases, with 5 bases left between them. The CDR3 is made up of 13 amino acids. The CDR3 DNA reads TGTGCTAGTGGTTTGGTCCAACCCGGGGAGCTGTTTTTT. This codes for CASGLVQPGELFF.

The gene calls are TRBV7-9 and TRBJ1-1, with TRBD1 as a possible D gene (5 bases). The CDR3 has 16 residues. Trimming took 4 bases from V and 5 from J, leaving 20 bases between them. The germline V gene has CDR1 SEHNR and CDR2 FQNEAQ (reference sequence). CDR3 DNA sequence: TGTGCCAGCAGCTCCCCTGGTAGGGGCGCGGTTACTGAAGCTTTCTTT. Its protein is CASSSPGRGAVTEAFF.